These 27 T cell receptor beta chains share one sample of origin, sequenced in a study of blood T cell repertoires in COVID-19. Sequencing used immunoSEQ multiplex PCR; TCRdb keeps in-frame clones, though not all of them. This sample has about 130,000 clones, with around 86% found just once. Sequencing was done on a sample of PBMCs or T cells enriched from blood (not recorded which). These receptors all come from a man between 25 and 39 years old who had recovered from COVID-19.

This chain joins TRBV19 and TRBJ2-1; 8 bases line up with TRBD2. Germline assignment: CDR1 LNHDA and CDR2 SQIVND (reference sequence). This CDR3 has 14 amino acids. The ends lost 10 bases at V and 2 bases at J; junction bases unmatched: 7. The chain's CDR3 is CATLGGATYNEQFF. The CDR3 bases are TGTGCCACCCTCGGGGGGGCCACCTACAATGAGCAGTTCTTC.

DNA of the CDR3: TGCGCCAGCAAGGGCCCCGCGGGTCACACCGGGGAGCTGTTTTTT. This gives the protein CASKGPAGHTGELFF. V gene TRBV23-1 combines with J gene TRBJ2-2; perhaps TRBD2 as D (5 bases). TRBV23-1 is designated an ORF whose function remains uncertain. The CDR3 is 15 residues long. The V and J ends lost 7 bases and 3 bases respectively, with 15 bases between them.

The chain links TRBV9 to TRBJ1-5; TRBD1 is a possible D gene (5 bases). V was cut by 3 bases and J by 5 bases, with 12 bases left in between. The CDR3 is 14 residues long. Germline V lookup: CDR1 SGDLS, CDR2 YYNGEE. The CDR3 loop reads CASSGSGSDQPQHF. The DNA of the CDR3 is TGTGCCAGCAGCGGTTCAGGGTCAGATCAGCCCCAGCATTTT.

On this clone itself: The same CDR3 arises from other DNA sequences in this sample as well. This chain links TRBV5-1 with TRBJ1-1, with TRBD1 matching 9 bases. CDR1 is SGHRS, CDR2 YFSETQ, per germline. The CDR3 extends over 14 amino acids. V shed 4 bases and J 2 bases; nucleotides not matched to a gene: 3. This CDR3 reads CASSPGQGNTEAFF. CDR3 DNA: TGCGCCAGCAGCCCGGGACAGGGAAACACTGAAGCTTTCTTT.

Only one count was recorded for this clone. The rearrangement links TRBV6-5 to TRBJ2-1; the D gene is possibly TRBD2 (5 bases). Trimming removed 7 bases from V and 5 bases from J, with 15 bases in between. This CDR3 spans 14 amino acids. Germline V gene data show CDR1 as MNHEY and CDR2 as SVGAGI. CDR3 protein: CASKRSGGNNEQFF. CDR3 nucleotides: TGTGCCAGCAAAAGAAGCGGCGGCAACAATGAGCAGTTCTTC.

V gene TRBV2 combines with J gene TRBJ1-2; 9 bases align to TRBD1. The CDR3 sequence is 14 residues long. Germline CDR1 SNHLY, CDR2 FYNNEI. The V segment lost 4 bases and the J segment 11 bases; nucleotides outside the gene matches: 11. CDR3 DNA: TGTGCCAGCAGTGCGGACAGGGGAGCTCTCTTGTACACCTTC. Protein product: CASSADRGALLYTF.

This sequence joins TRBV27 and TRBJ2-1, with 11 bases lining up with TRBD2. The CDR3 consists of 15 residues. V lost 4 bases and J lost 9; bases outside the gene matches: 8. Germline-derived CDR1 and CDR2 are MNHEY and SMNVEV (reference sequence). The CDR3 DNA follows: TGTGCCAGCAGTTCTAGCGGGGGGACTACAGGTGAGCAGTTCTTC. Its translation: CASSSSGGTTGEQFF.

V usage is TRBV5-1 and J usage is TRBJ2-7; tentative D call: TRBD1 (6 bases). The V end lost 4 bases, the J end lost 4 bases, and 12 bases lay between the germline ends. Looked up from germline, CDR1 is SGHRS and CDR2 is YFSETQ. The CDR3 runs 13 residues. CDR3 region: CASSTTGQYEQYF. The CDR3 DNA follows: TGCGCCAGCAGCACGACAGGTCAGTACGAGCAGTACTTC.

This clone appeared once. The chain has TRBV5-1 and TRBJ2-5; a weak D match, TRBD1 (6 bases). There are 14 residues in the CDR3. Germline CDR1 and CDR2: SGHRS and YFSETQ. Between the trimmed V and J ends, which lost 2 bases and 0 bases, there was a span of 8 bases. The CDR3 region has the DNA TGCGCCAGCAGCTTCCAGGGGAACCAAGAGACCCAGTACTTC. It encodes CASSFQGNQETQYF.

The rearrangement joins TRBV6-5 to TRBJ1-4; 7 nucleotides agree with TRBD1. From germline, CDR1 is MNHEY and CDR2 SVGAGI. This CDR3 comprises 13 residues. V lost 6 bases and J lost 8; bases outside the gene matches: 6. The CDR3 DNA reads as TGTGCCAGCAGCTGGGACAGAAGCGAAAAACTGTTTTTT. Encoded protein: CASSWDRSEKLFF.

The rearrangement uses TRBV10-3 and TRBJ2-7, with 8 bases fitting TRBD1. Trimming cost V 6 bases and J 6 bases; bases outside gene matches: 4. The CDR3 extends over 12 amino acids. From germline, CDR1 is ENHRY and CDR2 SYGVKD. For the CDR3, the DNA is TGTGCCATCAGGGGACAGGACTTCGAGCAGTACTTC. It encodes CAIRGQDFEQYF.

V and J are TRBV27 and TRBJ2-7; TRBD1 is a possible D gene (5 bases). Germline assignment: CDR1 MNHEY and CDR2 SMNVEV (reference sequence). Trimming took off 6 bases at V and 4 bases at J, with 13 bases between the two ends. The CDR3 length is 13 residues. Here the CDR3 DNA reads TGTGCCAGCAGAAAAGGGGCAGTTTACGAGCAGTACTTC. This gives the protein CASRKGAVYEQYF.

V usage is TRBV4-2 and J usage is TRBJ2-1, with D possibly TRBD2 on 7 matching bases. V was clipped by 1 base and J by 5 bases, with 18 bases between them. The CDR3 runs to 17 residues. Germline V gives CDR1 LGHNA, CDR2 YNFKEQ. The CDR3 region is CASSQAQGRGRNNEQFF. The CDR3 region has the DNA TGTGCCAGCAGCCAAGCCCAAGGGCGGGGGCGCAACAATGAGCAGTTCTTC.

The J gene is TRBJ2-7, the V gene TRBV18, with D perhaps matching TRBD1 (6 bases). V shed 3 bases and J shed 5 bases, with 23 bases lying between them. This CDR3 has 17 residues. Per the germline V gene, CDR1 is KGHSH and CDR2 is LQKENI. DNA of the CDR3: TGTGCCAGCTCACCCACCCACCCGGGTCAGGGGTCCCACGAGCAGTACTTC. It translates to CASSPTHPGQGSHEQYF.

DNA of the CDR3: TGTGCCAGCGGCCGGGACAACCAAGAGACCCAGTACTTC. Translated: CASGRDNQETQYF. The chain recombines TRBV6-5 with TRBJ2-5, with a possible D match to TRBD1 (6 bases). Germline V CDR1 and CDR2: MNHEY, SVGAGI. Trimming took 8 bases from V and 0 from J, leaving 10 bases between them. The CDR3 extends over 13 amino acids.

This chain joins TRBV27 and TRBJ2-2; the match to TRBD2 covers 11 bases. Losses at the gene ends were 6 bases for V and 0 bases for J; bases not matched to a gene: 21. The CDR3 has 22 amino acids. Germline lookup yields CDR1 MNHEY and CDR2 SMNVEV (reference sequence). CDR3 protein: CASRIITSGRATTDPNTGELFF. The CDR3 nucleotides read TGTGCCAGCAGAATCATAACTAGCGGGAGAGCTACGACCGACCCGAACACCGGGGAGCTGTTTTTT.

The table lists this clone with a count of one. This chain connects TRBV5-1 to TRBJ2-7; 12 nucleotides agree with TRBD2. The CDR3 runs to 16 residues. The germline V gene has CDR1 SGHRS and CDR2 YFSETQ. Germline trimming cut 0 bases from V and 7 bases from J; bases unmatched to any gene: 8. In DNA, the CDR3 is TGCGCCAGCAGCTTGGTCCTAGCGGGAGGGTCTCATGAGCAGTACTTC. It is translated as CASSLVLAGGSHEQYF.

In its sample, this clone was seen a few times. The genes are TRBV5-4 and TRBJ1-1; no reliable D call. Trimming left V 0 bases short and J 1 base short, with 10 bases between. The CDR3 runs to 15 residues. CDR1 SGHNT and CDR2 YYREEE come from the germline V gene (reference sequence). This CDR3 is CASSLGSHPNTEAFF. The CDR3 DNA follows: TGTGCCAGCAGCTTGGGTTCACACCCGAACACTGAAGCTTTCTTT.

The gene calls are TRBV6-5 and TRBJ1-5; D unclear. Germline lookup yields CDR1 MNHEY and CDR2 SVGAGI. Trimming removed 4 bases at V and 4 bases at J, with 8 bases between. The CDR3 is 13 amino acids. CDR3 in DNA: TGTGCCAGCAGTTCCGAGATGAATCAGCCCCAGCATTTT. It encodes CASSSEMNQPQHF.

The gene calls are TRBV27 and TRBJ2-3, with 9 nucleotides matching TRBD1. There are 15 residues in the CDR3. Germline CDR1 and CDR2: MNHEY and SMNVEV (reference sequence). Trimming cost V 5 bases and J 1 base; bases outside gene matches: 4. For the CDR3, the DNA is TGTGCCAGCAGTCGACAGGGGGTTCGCACAGATACGCAGTATTTT. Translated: CASSRQGVRTDTQYF.

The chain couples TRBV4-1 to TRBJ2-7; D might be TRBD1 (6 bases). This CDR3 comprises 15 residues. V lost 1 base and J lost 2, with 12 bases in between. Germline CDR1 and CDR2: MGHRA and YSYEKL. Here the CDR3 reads CASSQGPGQTYEQYF. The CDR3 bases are TGCGCCAGCAGCCAAGGCCCGGGACAAACCTACGAGCAGTACTTC.

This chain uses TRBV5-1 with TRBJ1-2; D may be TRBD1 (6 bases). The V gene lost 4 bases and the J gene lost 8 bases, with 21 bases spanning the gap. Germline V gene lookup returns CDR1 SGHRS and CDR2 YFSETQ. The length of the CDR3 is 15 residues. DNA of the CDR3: TGCGCCAGCAGCCCTGACAAGGCAGGGGATCGGGGCTACACCTTC. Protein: CASSPDKAGDRGYTF.

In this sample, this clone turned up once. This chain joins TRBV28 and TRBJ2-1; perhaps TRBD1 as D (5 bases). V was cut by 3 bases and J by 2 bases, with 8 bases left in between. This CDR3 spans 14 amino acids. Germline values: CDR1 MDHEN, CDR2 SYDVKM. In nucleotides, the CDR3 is TGTGCCAGCAGTTTTTCGGACACCTACAATGAGCAGTTCTTC. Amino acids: CASSFSDTYNEQFF.

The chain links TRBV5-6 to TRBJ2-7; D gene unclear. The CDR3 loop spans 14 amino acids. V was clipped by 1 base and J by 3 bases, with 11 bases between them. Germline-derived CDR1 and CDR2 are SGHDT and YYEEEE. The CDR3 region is CASSLWAENYEQYF. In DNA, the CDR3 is TGTGCCAGCAGCTTGTGGGCAGAAAACTACGAGCAGTACTTC.

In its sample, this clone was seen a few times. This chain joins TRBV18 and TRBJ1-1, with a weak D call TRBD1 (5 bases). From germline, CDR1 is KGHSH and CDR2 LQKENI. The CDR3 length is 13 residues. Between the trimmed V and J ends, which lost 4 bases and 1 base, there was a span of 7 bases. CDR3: CASSQQGNTEAFF. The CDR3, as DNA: TGTGCCAGCTCACAGCAGGGGAACACTGAAGCTTTCTTT. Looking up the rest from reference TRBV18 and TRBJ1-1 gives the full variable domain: NAGVMQNPRHLVRRRGQEARLRCSPMKGHSHVYWYRQLPEEGLKFMVYLQKENIIDESGMPKERFSAEFPKEGPSILRIQQVVRGDSAAYFCASSQQGNTEAFFGQGTRLTVV.

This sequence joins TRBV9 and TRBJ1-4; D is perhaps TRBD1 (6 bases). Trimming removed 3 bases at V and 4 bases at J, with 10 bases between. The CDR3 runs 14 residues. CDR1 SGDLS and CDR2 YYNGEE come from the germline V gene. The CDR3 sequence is CASSGGGRNEKLFF. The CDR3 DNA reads TGTGCCAGCAGCGGAGGGGGACGTAATGAAAAACTGTTTTTT.

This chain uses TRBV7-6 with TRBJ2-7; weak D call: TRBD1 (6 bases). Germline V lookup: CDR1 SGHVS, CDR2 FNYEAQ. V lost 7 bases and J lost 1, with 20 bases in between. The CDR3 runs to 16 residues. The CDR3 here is CASTWIGRGPSYEQYV. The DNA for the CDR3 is TGTGCCAGCACCTGGATAGGCAGGGGCCCTTCCTACGAGCAGTACGTC.